This T cell receptor beta chain is drawn from a study of T cells in Graves' hyperthyroidism and ophthalmopathy. Notes on the study in general: Most clonotypes that expanded in the thyroid above 0.001 also showed up in blood.

Amplification targeted TCR beta CDR3 regions from RNA transcripts. First-round RT-PCR of the TCR CDR3 relied on the HTBI primer set. TCRdb passed the multiplex PCR reads through MiXCR, listing each CDR3 protein once. The table has a few hundred thousand distinct CDR3 sequences, about 16% seen once; the top ten hold around 32%. The germline CDR1 and CDR2 sequences are MNHEY and SVGAGI. Trimming at V came to 0 bases and at J to 7 bases, leaving 2 bases not matched to a gene. The CDR3 is 14 amino acids. There are many counts of this clonotype. Its antigen is unidentified. The chain has TRBV6-5 and TRBJ2-2; 7 bases are a match to TRBD2. Source material: blood. This sequence was found in a woman aged 25-40 years with Graves' ophthalmopathy. CDR3 coding DNA: TGTGCCAGCAGTTACTCCGCGGGGGTCGGGGAGCTGTTTTTT. Its protein is CASSYSAGVGELFF.